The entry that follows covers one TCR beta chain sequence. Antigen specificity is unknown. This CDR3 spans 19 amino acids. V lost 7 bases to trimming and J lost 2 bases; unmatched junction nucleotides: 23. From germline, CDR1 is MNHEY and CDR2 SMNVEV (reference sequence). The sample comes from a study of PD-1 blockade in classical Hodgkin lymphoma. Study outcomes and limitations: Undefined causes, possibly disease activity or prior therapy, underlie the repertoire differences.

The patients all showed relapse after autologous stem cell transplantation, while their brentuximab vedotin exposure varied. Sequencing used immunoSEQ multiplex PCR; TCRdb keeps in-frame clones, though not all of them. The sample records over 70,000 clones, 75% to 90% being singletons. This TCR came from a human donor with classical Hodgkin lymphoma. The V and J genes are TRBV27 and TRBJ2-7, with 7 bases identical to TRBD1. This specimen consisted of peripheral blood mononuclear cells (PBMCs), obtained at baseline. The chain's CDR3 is CASISQVVGTDVSPYEQYF. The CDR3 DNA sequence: TGTGCCAGCATTTCTCAAGTCGTGGGGACAGACGTCTCACCCTACGAGCAGTACTTC.